This is a list of T cell receptor beta chains from one sample in a study of blood T cell repertoires in COVID-19. Method: immunoSEQ multiplex PCR; TCRdb's copy keeps in-frame clones and lacks some. This sample has roughly 320,000 clones; 65% to 90% occur once, and the top ten carry 3.5% to 4.5%. Sequencing input: PBMCs or T cells enriched from blood (not recorded which). These receptors came from a man aged 25 to 40 who had recovered from COVID-19. The CDR3 runs from the conserved cysteine through the conserved F or W. The order of the fields is V gene, D gene, clone size, J gene, CDR3 protein, CDR3 DNA. D genes are given only for firm matches. Some rows mark clone size as missing; the rest say once, few, many or name a class of expanded clone.

>TRBV27|-|-|TRBJ2-3
CASQTRVGIFDTQYF
TGTGCCAGCCAGACTAGAGTGGGAATTTTCGATACGCAGTATTTT
>TRBV19|-|-|TRBJ1-4
CASSNRGATNEKLFF
TGTGCCAGTAGTAACCGGGGAGCAACTAATGAAAAACTGTTTTTT
>TRBV5-1|TRBD2|-|TRBJ2-3
CASSLDPSGVGDTQYF
TGCGCCAGCAGCTTGGATCCTAGCGGGGTTGGAGATACGCAGTATTTT
>TRBV20-1|-|-|TRBJ1-4
CSASISFRSLGEKLFF
TGCAGTGCTAGTATATCGTTTCGGAGCCTCGGGGAAAAACTGTTTTTT
>TRBV27|TRBD1|-|TRBJ1-1
CASSLASTGDTEAFF
TGTGCCAGCAGTTTGGCATCCACAGGGGACACTGAAGCTTTCTTT
>TRBV6-5|TRBD2|once|TRBJ2-7
CASRPSGRAYEQYF
TGTGCCAGCAGACCTAGCGGGAGGGCCTACGAGCAGTACTTC
>TRBV19|-|-|TRBJ1-2
CASSIVLSYGYTF
TGTGCCAGTAGTATAGTTCTGTCCTATGGCTACACCTTC
>TRBV19|TRBD2|many|TRBJ2-2
CASKVSGSTLPGELFF
TGTGCCAGTAAAGTTAGCGGGAGTACGTTGCCCGGGGAGCTGTTTTTT
>TRBV28|-|-|TRBJ1-5
CASSSPRHPDDSNQPQHF
TGTGCCAGCAGTTCACCCCGACACCCCGACGATAGCAATCAGCCCCAGCATTTT
>TRBV6-5|-|-|TRBJ1-3
CASRPQGSGNTIYF
TGTGCCAGCAGACCTCAGGGCTCTGGAAACACCATATATTTT
>TRBV15|-|-|TRBJ2-1
CATSPPEEGYNEQFF
TGTGCCACCAGCCCGCCGGAGGAGGGGTACAATGAGCAGTTCTTC
>TRBV28|-|-|TRBJ1-1
CASGGHLNTEAFF
TGTGCCAGCGGGGGACACTTGAACACTGAAGCTTTCTTT
>TRBV12-2|-|-|TRBJ2-7
CASRSRPRAGQTSYEQYF
TGTGCAAGTCGCTCCCGACCCCGGGCGGGACAGACCTCCTACGAGCAGTACTTC